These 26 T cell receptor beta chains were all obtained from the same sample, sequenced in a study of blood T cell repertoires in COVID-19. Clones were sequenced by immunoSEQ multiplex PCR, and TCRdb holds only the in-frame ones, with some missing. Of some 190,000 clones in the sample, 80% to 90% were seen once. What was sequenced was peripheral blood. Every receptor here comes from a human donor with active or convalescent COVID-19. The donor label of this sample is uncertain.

In DNA form, the CDR3 reads TGTGCCACCAGCAGAGTCGCTAATGAAAAACTGTTTTTT. Protein: CATSRVANEKLFF. The chain carries TRBV15 and TRBJ1-4; the D is unclear. Germline V lookup: CDR1 LNHNV, CDR2 YYDKDF (reference sequence). Trimming cost V 1 base and J 3 bases, with 3 bases left between them. CDR3 length equals 13 residues.

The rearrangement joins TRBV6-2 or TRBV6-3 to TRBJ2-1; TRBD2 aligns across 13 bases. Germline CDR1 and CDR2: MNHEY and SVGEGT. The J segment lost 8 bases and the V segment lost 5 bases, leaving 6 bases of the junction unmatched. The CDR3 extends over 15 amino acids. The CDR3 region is CASSITSGGAYEQFF. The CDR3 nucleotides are TGTGCCAGCAGTATCACTAGCGGGGGGGCCTATGAGCAGTTCTTC.

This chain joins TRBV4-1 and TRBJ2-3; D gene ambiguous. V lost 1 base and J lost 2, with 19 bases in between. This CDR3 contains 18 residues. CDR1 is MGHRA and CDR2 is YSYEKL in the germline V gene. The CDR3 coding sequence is TGCGCCAGCAGCCAAGGGTTCTCTTCGGGTGCCAACACAGATACGCAGTATTTT. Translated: CASSQGFSSGANTDTQYF.

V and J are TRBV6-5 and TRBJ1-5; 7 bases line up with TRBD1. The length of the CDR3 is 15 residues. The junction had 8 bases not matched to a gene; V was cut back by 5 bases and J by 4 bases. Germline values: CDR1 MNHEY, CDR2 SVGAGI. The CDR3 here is CASSQGVPPNQPQHF. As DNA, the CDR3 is TGTGCCAGCAGTCAGGGGGTGCCACCTAATCAGCCCCAGCATTTT.

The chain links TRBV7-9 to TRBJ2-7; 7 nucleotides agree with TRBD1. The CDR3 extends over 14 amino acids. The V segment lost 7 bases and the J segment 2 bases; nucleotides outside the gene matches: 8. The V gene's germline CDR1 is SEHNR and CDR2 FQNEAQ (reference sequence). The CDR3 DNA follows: TGTGCCAGCAACCACCGGGACAGCACCTACGAGCAGTACTTC. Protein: CASNHRDSTYEQYF.

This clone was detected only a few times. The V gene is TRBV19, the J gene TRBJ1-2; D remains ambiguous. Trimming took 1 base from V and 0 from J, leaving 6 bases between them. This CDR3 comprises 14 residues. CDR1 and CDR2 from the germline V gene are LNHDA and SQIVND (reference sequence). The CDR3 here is CASSIAPANYGYTF. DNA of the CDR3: TGTGCCAGTAGTATAGCCCCAGCTAACTATGGCTACACCTTC.

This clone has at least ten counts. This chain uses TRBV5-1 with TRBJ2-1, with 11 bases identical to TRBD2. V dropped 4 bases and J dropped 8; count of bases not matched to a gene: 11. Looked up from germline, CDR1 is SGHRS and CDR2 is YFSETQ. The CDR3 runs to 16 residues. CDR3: CASSKARTSGLYEQFF. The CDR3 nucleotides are TGCGCCAGCAGCAAAGCCCGGACTAGCGGGCTGTATGAGCAGTTCTTC.

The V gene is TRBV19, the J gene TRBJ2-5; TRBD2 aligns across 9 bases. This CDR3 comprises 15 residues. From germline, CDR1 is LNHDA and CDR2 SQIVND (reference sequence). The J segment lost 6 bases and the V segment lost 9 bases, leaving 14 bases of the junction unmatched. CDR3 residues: CASAGLAGALKTQYF. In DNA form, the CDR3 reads TGTGCCAGCGCTGGGTTAGCGGGAGCCTTGAAGACCCAGTACTTC. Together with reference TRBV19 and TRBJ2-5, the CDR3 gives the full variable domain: DGGITQSPKYLFRKEGQNVTLSCEQNLNHDAMYWYRQDPGQGLRLIYYSQIVNDFQKGDIAEGYSVSREKKESFPLTVTSAQKNPTAFYLCASAGLAGALKTQYFGPGTRLLVL.

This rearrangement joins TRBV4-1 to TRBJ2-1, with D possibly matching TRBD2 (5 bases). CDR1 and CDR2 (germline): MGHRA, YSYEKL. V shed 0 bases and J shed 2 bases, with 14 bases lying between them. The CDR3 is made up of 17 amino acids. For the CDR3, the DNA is TGCGCCAGCAGCCAAGATCCTACCAGCGGAGCCTACAATGAGCAGTTCTTC. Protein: CASSQDPTSGAYNEQFF.

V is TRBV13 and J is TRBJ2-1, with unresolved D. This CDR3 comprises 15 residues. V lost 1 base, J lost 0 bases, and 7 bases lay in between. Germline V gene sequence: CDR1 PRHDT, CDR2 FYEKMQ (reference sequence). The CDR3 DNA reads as TGTGCCAGCAGCTTAGCTGAGGACTCCTACAATGAGCAGTTCTTC. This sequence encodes CASSLAEDSYNEQFF.

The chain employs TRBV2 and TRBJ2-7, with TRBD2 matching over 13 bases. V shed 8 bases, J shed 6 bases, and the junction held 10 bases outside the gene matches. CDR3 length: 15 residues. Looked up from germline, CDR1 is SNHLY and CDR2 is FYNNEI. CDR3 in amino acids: CASAHEGTSGIEQYF. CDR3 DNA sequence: TGTGCCAGCGCCCACGAGGGGACTAGCGGGATCGAGCAGTACTTC.

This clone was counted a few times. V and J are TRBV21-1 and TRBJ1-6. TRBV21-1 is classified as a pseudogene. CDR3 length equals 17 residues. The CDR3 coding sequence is TGTGCCAGCAGCCCCCCGCGGGAGAGCTCCTATAATTCACCCCTCCACTTT. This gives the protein CASSPPRESSYNSPLHF.

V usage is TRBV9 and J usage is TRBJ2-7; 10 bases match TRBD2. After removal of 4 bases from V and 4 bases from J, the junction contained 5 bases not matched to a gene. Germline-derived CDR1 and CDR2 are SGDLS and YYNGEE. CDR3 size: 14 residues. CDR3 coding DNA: TGTGCCAGCAGCCACGGACTAGCGGCTTACGAGCAGTACTTC. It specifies CASSHGLAAYEQYF.

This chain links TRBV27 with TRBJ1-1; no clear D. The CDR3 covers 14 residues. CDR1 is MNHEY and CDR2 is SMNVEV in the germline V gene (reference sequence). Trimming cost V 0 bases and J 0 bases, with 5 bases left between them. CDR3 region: CASSLSLLNTEAFF. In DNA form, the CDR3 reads TGTGCCAGCAGTTTATCCCTCCTGAACACTGAAGCTTTCTTT.

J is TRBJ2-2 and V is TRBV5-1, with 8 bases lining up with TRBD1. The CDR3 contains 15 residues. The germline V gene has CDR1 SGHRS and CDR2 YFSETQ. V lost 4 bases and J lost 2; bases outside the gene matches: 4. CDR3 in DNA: TGCGCCAGCAGCCCCCCAGGGGGCAACACCGGGGAGCTGTTTTTT. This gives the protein CASSPPGGNTGELFF.

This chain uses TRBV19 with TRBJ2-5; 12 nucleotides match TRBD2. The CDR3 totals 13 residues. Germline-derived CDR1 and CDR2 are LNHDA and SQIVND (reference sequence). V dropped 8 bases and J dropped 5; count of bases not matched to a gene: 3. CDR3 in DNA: TGTGCCAGTCGACTAGCGGGGGAGGAGACCCAGTACTTC. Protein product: CASRLAGEETQYF.

CDR3 in amino acids: CASSESQGPSGNTIYF. CDR3 DNA sequence: TGTGCCAGCAGTGAATCCCAGGGGCCCTCTGGAAACACCATATATTTT. The chain has TRBV6-1 and TRBJ1-3; tentative D call: TRBD1 (6 bases). Looked up from germline, CDR1 is MNHNS and CDR2 is SASEGT. This CDR3 comprises 16 residues. V gave up 2 bases and J gave up 0 bases, with 11 bases separating them.

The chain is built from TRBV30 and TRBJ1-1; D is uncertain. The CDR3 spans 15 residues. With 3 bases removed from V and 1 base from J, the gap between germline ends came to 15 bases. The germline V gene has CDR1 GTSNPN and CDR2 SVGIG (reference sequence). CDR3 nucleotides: TGTGCCTGGAGCGCCCCGGCAGGAAGGAACACTGAAGCTTTCTTT. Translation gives CAWSAPAGRNTEAFF.

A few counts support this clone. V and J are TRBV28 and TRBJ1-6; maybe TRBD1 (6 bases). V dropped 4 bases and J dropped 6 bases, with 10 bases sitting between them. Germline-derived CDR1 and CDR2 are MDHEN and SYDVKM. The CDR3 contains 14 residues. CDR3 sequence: CASSSGQTNSPLHF. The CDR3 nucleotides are TGTGCCAGCAGTTCAGGACAGACTAATTCACCCCTCCACTTT. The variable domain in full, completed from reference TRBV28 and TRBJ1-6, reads DVKVTQSSRYLVKRTGEKVFLECVQDMDHENMFWYRQDPGLGLRLIYFSYDVKMKEKGDIPEGYSVSREKKERFSLILESASTNQTSMYLCASSSGQTNSPLHFGNGTRLTVT.

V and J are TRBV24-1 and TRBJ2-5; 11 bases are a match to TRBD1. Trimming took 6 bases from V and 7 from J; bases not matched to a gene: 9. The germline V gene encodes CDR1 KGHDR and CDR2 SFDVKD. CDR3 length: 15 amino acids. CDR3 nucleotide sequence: TGTGCCACCAGTCCCGGGACAGGGGGTCTTGTGACCCAGTACTTC. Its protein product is CATSPGTGGLVTQYF.

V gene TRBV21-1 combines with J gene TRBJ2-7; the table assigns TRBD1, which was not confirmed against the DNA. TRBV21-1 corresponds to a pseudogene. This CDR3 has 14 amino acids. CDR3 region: CASSKQGVKYEQYF. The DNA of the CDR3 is TGTGCCAGCAGTAAACAGGGTGTAAAGTACGAGCAGTACTTC.

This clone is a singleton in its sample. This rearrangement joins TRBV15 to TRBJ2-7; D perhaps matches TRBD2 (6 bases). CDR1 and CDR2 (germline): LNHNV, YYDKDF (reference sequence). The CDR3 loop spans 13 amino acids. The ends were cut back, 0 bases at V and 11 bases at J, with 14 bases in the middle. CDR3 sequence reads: CATSRDLSGDKYF. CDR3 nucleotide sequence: TGTGCCACCAGCAGAGATCTCTCGGGGGATAAGTACTTC.

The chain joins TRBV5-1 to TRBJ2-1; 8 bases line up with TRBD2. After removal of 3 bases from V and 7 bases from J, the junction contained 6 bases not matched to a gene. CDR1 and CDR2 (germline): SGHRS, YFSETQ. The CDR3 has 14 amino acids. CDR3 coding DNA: TGCGCCAGCAGCTCGGGACTAGACGGTAATGAGCAGTTCTTC. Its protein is CASSSGLDGNEQFF.

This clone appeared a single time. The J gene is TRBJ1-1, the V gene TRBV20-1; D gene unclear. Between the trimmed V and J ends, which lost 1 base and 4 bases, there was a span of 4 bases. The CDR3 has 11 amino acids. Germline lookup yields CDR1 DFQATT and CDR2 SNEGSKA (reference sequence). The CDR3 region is CSARGATEAFF. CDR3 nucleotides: TGCAGTGCTAGAGGGGCCACTGAAGCTTTCTTT.

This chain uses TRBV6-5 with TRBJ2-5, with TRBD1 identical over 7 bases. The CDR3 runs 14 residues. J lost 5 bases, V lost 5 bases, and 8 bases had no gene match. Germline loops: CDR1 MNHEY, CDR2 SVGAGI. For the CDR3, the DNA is TGTGCCAGCAGTCCGCGACAGGGATGGGAGACCCAGTACTTC. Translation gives CASSPRQGWETQYF.

CDR3 DNA sequence: TGCGCCACCCGGAGGAGGGGGCTTATGGTTATGAACACTGAAGCTTTCTTT. This translates into CATRRRGLMVMNTEAFF. This chain connects TRBV10-2 to TRBJ1-1; 7 nucleotides agree with TRBD1. The CDR3 has 17 amino acids. V shed 10 bases and J 0 bases; nucleotides not matched to a gene: 17. Germline loops: CDR1 WSHSY, CDR2 SAAADI.